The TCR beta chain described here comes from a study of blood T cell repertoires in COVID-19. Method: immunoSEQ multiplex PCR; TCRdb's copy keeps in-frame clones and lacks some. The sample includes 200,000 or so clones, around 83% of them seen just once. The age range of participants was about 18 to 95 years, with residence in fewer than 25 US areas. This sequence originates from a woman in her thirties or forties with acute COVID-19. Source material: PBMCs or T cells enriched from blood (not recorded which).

This CDR3 is CASTGGTYGYTF. The CDR3 coding sequence is TGCGCCAGTACTGGAGGGACCTATGGCTACACCTTC. The chain combines TRBV10-2 with TRBJ1-2; possibly TRBD1 for D (5 bases). The CDR3 has 12 amino acids. The germline V gene has CDR1 WSHSY and CDR2 SAAADI. Between the trimmed V and J ends, which lost 9 bases and 4 bases, there was a span of 12 bases.